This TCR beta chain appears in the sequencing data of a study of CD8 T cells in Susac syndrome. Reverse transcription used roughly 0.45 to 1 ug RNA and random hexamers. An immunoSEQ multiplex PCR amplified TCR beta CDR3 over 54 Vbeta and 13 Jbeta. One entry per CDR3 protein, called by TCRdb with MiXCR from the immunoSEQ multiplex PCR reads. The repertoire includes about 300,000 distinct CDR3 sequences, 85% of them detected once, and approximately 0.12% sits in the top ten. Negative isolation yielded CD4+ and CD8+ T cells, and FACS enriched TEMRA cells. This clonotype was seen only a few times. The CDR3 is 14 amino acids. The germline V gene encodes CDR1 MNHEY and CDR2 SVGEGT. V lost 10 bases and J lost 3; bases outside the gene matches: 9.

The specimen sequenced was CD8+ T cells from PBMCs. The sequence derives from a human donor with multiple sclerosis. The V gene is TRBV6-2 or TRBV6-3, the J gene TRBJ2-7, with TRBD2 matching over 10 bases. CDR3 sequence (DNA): TGTGCCACATTTCCCCGGACTAGCGGCTACGAGCAGTACTTC. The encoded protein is CATFPRTSGYEQYF.